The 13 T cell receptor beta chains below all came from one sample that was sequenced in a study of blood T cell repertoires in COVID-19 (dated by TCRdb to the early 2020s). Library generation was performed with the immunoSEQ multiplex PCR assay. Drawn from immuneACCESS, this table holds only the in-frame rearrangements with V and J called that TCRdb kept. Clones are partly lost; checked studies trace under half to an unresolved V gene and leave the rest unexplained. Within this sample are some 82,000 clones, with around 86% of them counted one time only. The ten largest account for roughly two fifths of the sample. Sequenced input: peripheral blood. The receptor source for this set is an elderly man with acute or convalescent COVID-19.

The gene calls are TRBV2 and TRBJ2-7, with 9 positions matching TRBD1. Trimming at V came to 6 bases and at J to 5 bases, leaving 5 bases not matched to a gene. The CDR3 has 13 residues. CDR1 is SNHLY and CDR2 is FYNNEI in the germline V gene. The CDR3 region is CASRGQGSHEQYF. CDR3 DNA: TGTGCCAGCAGAGGACAGGGGAGTCACGAGCAGTACTTC.

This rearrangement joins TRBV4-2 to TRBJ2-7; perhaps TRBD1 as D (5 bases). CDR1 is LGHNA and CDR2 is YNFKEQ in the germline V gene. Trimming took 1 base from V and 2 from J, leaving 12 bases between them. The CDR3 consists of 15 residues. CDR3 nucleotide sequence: TGTGCCAGCAGCCAAGTAAGGGGTGATGCCTACGAGCAGTACTTC. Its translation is CASSQVRGDAYEQYF.

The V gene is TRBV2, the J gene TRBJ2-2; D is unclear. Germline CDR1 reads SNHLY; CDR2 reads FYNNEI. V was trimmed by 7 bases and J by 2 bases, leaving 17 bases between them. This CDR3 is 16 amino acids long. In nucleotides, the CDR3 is TGTGCCAGCACTGGGCGCAAGGCTTTTAACACCGGGGAGCTGTTTTTT. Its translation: CASTGRKAFNTGELFF.

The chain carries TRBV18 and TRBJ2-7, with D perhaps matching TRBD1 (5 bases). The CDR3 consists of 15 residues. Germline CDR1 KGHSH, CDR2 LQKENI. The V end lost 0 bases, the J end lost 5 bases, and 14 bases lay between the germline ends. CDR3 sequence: CASSPPIRARDEQYF. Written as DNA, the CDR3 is TGTGCCAGCTCACCACCGATCAGGGCCCGGGACGAGCAGTACTTC. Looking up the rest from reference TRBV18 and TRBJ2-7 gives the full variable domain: NAGVMQNPRHLVRRRGQEARLRCSPMKGHSHVYWYRQLPEEGLKFMVYLQKENIIDESGMPKERFSAEFPKEGPSILRIQQVVRGDSAAYFCASSPPIRARDEQYFGPGTRLTVT.

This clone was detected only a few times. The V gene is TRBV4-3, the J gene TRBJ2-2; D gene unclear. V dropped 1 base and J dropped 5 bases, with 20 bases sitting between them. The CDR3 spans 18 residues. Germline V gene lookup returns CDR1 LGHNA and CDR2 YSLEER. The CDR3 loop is CASSQVPFWSSRTGELFF. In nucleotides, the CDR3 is TGCGCCAGCAGCCAAGTCCCCTTTTGGAGTAGTCGTACCGGGGAGCTGTTTTTT.

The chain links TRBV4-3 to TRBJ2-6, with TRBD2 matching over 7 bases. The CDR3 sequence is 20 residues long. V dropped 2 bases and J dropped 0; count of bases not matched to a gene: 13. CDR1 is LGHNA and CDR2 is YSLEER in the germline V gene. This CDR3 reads CASSQPHRGAGTSGANVLTF. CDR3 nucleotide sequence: TGCGCCAGCAGCCAACCTCACCGGGGAGCGGGAACCTCTGGGGCCAACGTCCTGACTTTC.

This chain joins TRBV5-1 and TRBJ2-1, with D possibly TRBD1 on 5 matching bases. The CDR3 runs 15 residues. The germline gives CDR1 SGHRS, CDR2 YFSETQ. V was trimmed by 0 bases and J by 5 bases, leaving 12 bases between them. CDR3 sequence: CASSLVVTENNEQFF. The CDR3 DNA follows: TGCGCCAGCAGCTTGGTGGTGACAGAAAACAATGAGCAGTTCTTC.

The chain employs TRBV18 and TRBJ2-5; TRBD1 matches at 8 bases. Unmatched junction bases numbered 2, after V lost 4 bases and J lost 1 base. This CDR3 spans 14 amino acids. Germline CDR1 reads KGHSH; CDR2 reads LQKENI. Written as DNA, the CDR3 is TGTGCCAGCTCACTCACAGGGGGCCAAGAGACCCAGTACTTC. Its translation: CASSLTGGQETQYF.

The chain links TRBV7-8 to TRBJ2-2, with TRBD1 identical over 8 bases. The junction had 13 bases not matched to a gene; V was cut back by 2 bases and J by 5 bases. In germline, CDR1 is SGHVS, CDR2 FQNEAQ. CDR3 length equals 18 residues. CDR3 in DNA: TGTGCCAGCAGCTTACCTACTAGACAGAGGGACAGGACCGGGGAGCTGTTTTTT. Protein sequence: CASSLPTRQRDRTGELFF.

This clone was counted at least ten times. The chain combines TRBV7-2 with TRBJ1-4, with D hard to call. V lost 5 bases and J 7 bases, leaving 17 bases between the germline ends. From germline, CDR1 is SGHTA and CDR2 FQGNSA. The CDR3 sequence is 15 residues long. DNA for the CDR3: TGTGCCAGCAGCCCCTTTGAGGGAGGTGGTGAAAAACTGTTTTTT. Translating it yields CASSPFEGGGEKLFF.

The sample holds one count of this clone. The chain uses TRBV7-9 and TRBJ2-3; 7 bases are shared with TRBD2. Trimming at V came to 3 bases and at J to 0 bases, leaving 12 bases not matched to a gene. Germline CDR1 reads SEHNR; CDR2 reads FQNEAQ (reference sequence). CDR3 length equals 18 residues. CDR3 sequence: CASSLRAWGGPSTDTQYF. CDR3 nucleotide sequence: TGTGCCAGCAGCTTGAGGGCCTGGGGAGGGCCTAGCACAGATACGCAGTATTTT.

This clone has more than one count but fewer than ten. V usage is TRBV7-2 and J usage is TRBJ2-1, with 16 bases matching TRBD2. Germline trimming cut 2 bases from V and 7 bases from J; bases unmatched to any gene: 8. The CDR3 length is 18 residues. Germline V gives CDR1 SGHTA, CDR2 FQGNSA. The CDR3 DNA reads TGTGCCAGCAGCTTAAGACCGGGACTAGCGGGAGGGCAAAATGAGCAGTTCTTC. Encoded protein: CASSLRPGLAGGQNEQFF. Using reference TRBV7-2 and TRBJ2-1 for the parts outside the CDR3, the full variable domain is GAGVSQSPSNKVTEKGKDVELRCDPISGHTALYWYRQSLGQGLEFLIYFQGNSAPDKSGLPSDRFSAERTGGSVSTLTIQRTQQEDSAVYLCASSLRPGLAGGQNEQFFGPGTRLTVL.

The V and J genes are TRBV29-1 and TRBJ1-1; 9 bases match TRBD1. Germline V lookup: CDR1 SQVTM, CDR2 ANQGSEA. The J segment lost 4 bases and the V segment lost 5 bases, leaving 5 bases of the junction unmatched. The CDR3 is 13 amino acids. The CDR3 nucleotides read TGCAGCGTTAACAGGGGGCGAGGCACTGAAGCTTTCTTT. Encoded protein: CSVNRGRGTEAFF.